This entry concerns a single T cell receptor beta chain. Produced via immunoSEQ multiplex PCR; TCRdb's table is partial and in-frame only. The sample has roughly 62,000 clones; more than 85% are singletons. This CDR3 region has 17 residues. Losses at the gene ends were 3 bases for V and 6 bases for J; bases not matched to a gene: 8. In germline, CDR1 is SGHTA, CDR2 FQGNSA. The entry originates in a study of cytomegalovirus exposure and HLA in healthy donors. This chain connects TRBV7-2 to TRBJ2-2; 12 bases fit TRBD2. This receptor was taken from a woman in her 30s in good health and CMV-seronegative. What was sequenced was PBMCs. The chain's CDR3 is CASSFGPSGRGPGELFF. The CDR3 DNA reads TGTGCCAGCAGCTTCGGGCCTAGCGGGAGGGGTCCCGGGGAGCTGTTTTTT.